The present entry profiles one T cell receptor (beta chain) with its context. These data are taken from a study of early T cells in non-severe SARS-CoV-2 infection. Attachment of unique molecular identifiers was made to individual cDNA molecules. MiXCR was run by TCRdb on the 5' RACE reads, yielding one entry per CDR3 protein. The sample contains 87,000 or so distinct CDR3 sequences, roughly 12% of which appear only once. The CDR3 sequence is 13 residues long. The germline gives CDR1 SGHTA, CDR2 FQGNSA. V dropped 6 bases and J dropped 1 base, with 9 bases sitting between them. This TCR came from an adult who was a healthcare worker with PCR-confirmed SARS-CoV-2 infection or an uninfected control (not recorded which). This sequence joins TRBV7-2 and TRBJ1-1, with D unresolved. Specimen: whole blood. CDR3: CASSQATNTEAFF. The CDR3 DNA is TGTGCCAGCAGTCAAGCCACGAACACTGAAGCTTTCTTT.